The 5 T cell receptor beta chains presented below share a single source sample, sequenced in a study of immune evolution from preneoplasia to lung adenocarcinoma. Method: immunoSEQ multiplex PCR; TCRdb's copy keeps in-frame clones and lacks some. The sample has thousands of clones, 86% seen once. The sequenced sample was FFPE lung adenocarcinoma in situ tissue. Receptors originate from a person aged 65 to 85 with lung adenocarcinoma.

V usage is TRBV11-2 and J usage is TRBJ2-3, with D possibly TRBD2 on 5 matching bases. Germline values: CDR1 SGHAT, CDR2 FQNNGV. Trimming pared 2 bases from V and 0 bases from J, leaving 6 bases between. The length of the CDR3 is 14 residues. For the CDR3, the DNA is TGTGCCAGCAGCTTAACTAGAAGCACAGATACGCAGTATTTT. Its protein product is CASSLTRSTDTQYF.

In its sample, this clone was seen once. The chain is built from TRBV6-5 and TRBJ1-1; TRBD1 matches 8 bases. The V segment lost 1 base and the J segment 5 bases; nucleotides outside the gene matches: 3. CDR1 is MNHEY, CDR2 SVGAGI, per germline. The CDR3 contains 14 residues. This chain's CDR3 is CASSYLQGGTEAFF. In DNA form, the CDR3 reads TGTGCCAGCAGTTACTTACAGGGGGGAACTGAAGCTTTCTTT.

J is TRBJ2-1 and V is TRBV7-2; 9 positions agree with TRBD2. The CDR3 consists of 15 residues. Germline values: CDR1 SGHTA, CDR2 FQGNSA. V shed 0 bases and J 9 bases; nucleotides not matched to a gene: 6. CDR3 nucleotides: TGTGCCAGCAGCTTAGCGGTGGTAGCGGGAGTTGAGCAGTTCTTC. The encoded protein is CASSLAVVAGVEQFF.

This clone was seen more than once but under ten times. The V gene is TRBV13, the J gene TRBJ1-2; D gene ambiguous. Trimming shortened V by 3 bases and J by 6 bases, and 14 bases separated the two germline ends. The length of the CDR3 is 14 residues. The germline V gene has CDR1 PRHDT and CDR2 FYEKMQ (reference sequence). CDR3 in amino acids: CASSFLLGNDGYTF. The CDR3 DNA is TGTGCCAGCAGCTTCCTCCTGGGGAACGATGGCTACACCTTC.

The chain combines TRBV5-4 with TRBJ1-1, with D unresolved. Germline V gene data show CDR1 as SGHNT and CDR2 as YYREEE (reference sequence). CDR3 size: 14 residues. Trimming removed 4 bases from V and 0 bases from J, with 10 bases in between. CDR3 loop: CASSQPTVNTEAFF. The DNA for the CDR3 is TGTGCCAGCAGCCAACCGACGGTGAACACTGAAGCTTTCTTT.